The 28 T cell receptor beta chains given below trace back to one sample, sequenced in a study of tumor-infiltrating lymphocytes in primary liver carcinoma. Researchers drew blood RNA from unsorted whole blood and extracted germline DNA as well. Researchers generated TCR beta cDNA from roughly 510 ng of total RNA, relying on a constant-region primer. Library construction for TCR beta comprised three nested multiplex PCR rounds performed with slightly modified ARM-PCR. TRBV1-TRBV30 forward and Cbeta reverse primers drove the first two roughly 10-cycle rounds. MiXCR, run by TCRdb on the multiplex PCR reads, gives a single entry per CDR3 protein. The sample gives fewer than 350,000 distinct CDR3 sequences, roughly two thirds of which show up once; roughly 6% is in the top ten. The specimen sequenced was peripheral blood. All receptors come from a man aged 40-55 years with primary liver carcinoma and hepatitis B virus infection.

About this clonotype: Germline is not matched at one junction end, which may reflect a read error. The genes are TRBV10-3 and TRBJ2-2; possible D gene TRBD2, 5 bases. CDR1 and CDR2 from the germline V gene are ENHRY and SYGVKD. The CDR3 loop spans 14 amino acids. DNA for the CDR3: TGTGCCGCCGAGGAGGAGGCTAACACCCGGGAGCTGTTTTTT. Translating gives CAAEEEANTRELFF.

For this clonotype: This clone may be a read error of a much larger clone one base away. This rearrangement joins TRBV4-1 to TRBJ1-5; no reliable D call. Per the germline V gene, CDR1 is MGHRA and CDR2 is YSYEKL. The CDR3 runs to 13 residues. DNA of the CDR3: TGCGCCGGCAGCCAAGATCAAGTCCGCCCCCAGCATTTT. This encodes CAGSQDQVRPQHF.

Of note for this clonotype: Given a much more abundant clone one base away, this may be a read error. The J gene is TRBJ2-1, the V gene TRBV6-5; D uncertain. Germline CDR1 and CDR2: MNHEY and SVGAGI. The CDR3 extends over 11 amino acids. CDR3 in DNA: TGTGTCGACAAGTTTTACAATGAGCAGTTCTTC. Translation: CVDKFYNEQFF.

With respect to this clonotype: A read error may explain this, as a much larger clone is one base away. V usage is TRBV6-5 and J usage is TRBJ1-4, with a possible D match to TRBD1 (6 bases). Germline V gene data show CDR1 as MNHEY and CDR2 as SVGAGI. CDR3 length: 13 residues. V was pared by 6 bases and J by 11 bases, with 16 bases between. CDR3 in DNA: TGTGCCAGCAGCCTAGATTCGCAGGGGAAACTGTTTTTT. Amino acid sequence: CASSLDSQGKLFF.

The CDR3 DNA follows: TGTGCCACCAGCTCTAGCGGGGGCTCCTACGAGCAGTACTTC. Amino acid sequence: CATSSSGGSYEQYF. V usage is TRBV24-1 and J usage is TRBJ2-7, with 10 bases aligning to TRBD2. Germline V lookup: CDR1 KGHDR, CDR2 SFDVKD. V was pared by 7 bases and J by 0 bases, with 2 bases of the junction left unmatched. The CDR3 consists of 14 residues.

Comments on this clonotype: A much bigger clone sits one base away, suggesting this may be a read error. The V call is TRBV4-3, the J call TRBJ1-2; the D gene is possibly TRBD1 (5 bases). With 0 bases removed from V and 6 bases from J, the gap between germline ends came to 17 bases. In germline, CDR1 is LGHNA, CDR2 YSLEER. This CDR3 is 16 amino acids long. CDR3 in amino acids: CASSQERAGRLNGYTF. In nucleotides, the CDR3 is TGCGCCAGCAGCCAAGAACGTGCGGGACGGTTGAATGGCTACACCTTC.

The rearrangement uses TRBV11-2 and TRBJ2-7, with D maybe TRBD2 (6 bases). CDR1 is SGHAT, CDR2 FQNNGV, per germline. Trimming stripped 1 base from V and 1 base from J, with 23 bases between. The CDR3 covers 19 residues. CDR3 coding DNA: TGTGCCAGCAGCTTAGGGGGACGGAGGGCCCCTAGCGATTCCTACGAGCAGTACTTC. Translated: CASSLGGRRAPSDSYEQYF.

About this clonotype: One junction end disagrees with the germline gene, perhaps due to a read error. The rearrangement uses TRBV11-2 and TRBJ1-2, with D uncertain. Germline values: CDR1 SGHAT, CDR2 FQNNGV. The CDR3 has 13 amino acids. The CDR3 DNA follows: TGTGTCAGCAGCTTAGGAGTGGGTGGTGGTTACACCTTC. Residues: CVSSLGVGGGYTF.

There are a few counts of this clonotype. The J gene is TRBJ2-5, the V gene TRBV5-4, with 8 bases fitting TRBD1. Germline values: CDR1 SGHNT, CDR2 YYREEE (reference sequence). This CDR3 spans 18 amino acids. The junction had 22 bases not matched to a gene; V was cut back by 3 bases and J by 9 bases. DNA for the CDR3: TGTGCCAGCAGCTCCTACGCTCTTCCGACAGGGGAGCAATGGGCCCAGTACTTC. This codes for CASSSYALPTGEQWAQYF.

A word on this clonotype: One junction end disagrees with the germline gene, perhaps due to a read error. The chain recombines TRBV7-9 with TRBJ2-1; D gene ambiguous. Germline values: CDR1 SEHNR, CDR2 FQNEAQ (reference sequence). The CDR3 spans 13 residues. The CDR3: CVSSADEYNEQFF. The CDR3 bases are TGTGTCAGCAGCGCTGACGAGTACAATGAGCAGTTCTTC. Supplemented by reference TRBV7-9 and TRBJ2-1, the full variable domain reads DTGVSQNPRHKITKRGQNVTFRCDPISEHNRLYWYRQTLGQGPEFLTYFQNEAQLEKSRLLSDRFSAERPKGSFSTLEIQRTEQGDSAMYLCVSSADEYNEQFFGPGTRLTVL.

This clonotype was found many times. The rearrangement joins TRBV4-1 to TRBJ2-5; 12 bases agree with TRBD2. The germline V gene encodes CDR1 MGHRA and CDR2 YSYEKL. The length of the CDR3 is 18 residues. With V trimmed by 3 bases and J by 2 bases, 10 bases remained unmatched. The CDR3 region has the DNA TGCGCCAGCAGCCAGGACCCCCCGGGACTAGCGGGTCAAGAGACCCAGTACTTC. This codes for CASSQDPPGLAGQETQYF.

The chain links TRBV7-9 to TRBJ2-5; D is unclear. The CDR3 runs 13 residues. The germline V gene has CDR1 SEHNR and CDR2 FQNEAQ (reference sequence). V shed 4 bases and J shed 5 bases, with 11 bases lying between them. DNA of the CDR3: TGTGCCAGCAGCTCTTGGACGAGTGAGACCCAGTACTTC. Translation gives CASSSWTSETQYF. Full variable domain (missing parts from reference TRBV7-9 and TRBJ2-5): DTGVSQNPRHKITKRGQNVTFRCDPISEHNRLYWYRQTLGQGPEFLTYFQNEAQLEKSRLLSDRFSAERPKGSFSTLEIQRTEQGDSAMYLCASSSWTSETQYFGPGTRLLVL.

A word on this clonotype: A clone one base away is much larger, so this may be a read error. V is TRBV6-6 and J is TRBJ1-3, with D perhaps matching TRBD1 (5 bases). The germline gives CDR1 MNHNY, CDR2 SVGAGI (reference sequence). CDR3 length: 15 residues. The CDR3 protein is CPSSPRTKSGNTIYF. The CDR3 DNA reads TGTCCCAGCAGCCCCCGGACAAAAAGTGGAAACACCATATATTTT.

The chain combines TRBV11-2 with TRBJ2-3, with 7 bases matching TRBD2. Germline V gene lookup returns CDR1 SGHAT and CDR2 FQNNGV. V was clipped by 3 bases and J by 2 bases; unmatched bases: 23. CDR3 length: 21 amino acids. CDR3 sequence: CASSFSGGVSKGTTHTDTQYF. CDR3 nucleotides: TGTGCCAGCAGCTTCTCTGGTGGGGTTAGCAAAGGGACTACACACACAGATACGCAGTATTTT.

With respect to this clonotype: Sequence at one end of the junction differs from germline and may be a read error. The rearrangement joins TRBV11-2 to TRBJ2-5; tentatively, D is TRBD2 (5 bases). Germline values: CDR1 SGHAT, CDR2 FQNNGV. The CDR3 is made up of 16 amino acids. CDR3 amino acids: CASTKPTSGIGETQYF. CDR3 nucleotide sequence: TGCGCCAGCACCAAACCGACCTCGGGGATTGGCGAGACCCAGTACTTC.

The chain couples TRBV28 to TRBJ1-2, with TRBD1 as a possible D gene (5 bases). CDR1 MDHEN and CDR2 SYDVKM come from the germline V gene. With 5 bases removed from V and 8 bases from J, the gap between germline ends came to 15 bases. The CDR3 sequence is 13 residues long. The CDR3 loop is CASSPSEGSGYTF. The DNA of the CDR3 is TGTGCCAGCAGTCCTTCAGAGGGGAGCGGCTACACCTTC.

To note about this clonotype: This sequence may be a read error, since a much larger clone differs from it by one base. The CDR3 does not close with the conserved phenylalanine or tryptophan, likely indicating a read error. The chain has TRBV4-2 and TRBJ2-1; 7 nucleotides match TRBD2. Germline loops: CDR1 LGHNA, CDR2 YNFKEQ. The CDR3 extends over 15 amino acids. The V segment lost 0 bases and the J segment 7 bases; nucleotides outside the gene matches: 6. CDR3 in DNA: TGTGCCAGCAGCCAAGAGCCCCGGACTAGTAATGAGCAGTTCTTA. As protein: CASSQEPRTSNEQFL.

With respect to this clonotype: A much bigger clone sits one base away, suggesting this may be a read error. The rearrangement uses TRBV20-1 and TRBJ1-5; 10 nucleotides align to TRBD1. CDR1 DFQATT and CDR2 SNEGSKA come from the germline V gene (reference sequence). J was trimmed by 4 bases and V by 6 bases; bases with no gene match: 15. The CDR3 spans 17 residues. The CDR3 DNA follows: TGCAGTGCAGAGGGGACCGGGACAGGGGACAGGAATCAGCCCCAGCATTTT. Translated: CSAEGTGTGDRNQPQHF.

The table lists this clonotype with a count of one. No conserved phenylalanine or tryptophan ends this CDR3, so it is likely a read error. The chain employs TRBV11-2 and TRBJ2-7; 7 bases are shared with TRBD2. Germline CDR1 reads SGHAT; CDR2 reads FQNNGV. This CDR3 is built from 16 residues. CDR3 coding DNA: TGTGCCAGCATCTTAGGGGTCGGGAGGAACCCTATCGAGCAGTACTCC. This encodes CASILGVGRNPIEQYS.

In this sample, this clonotype turned up once. With a much larger clone just one base away, this may be a read error. This rearrangement joins TRBV4-3 to TRBJ1-4, with D tentatively TRBD1 (5 bases). V was shortened by 0 bases and J by 13 bases, with 18 bases between the two germline ends. Looked up from germline, CDR1 is LGHNA and CDR2 is YSLEER. CDR3 length: 15 residues. The CDR3 DNA follows: TGCGCCAGCAGCCAAGATCTGGGCGGGACCGAATCACTGTTTTTT. It is translated as CASSQDLGGTESLFF.

Note on this clonotype: Just one base apart from a much larger clone, this may be a read error. The V call is TRBV12-3 or TRBV12-4, the J call TRBJ2-7, with D perhaps matching TRBD1 (6 bases). The CDR3 runs to 15 residues. The CDR3, as DNA: TGTGTCAGCAGCCTGGGGACACAATCGTTCTACGAGCAGTACTTC. This sequence encodes CVSSLGTQSFYEQYF.

Remarks on this clonotype: This could be a read error, since a much larger clone is one nucleotide away. This chain uses TRBV29-1 with TRBJ2-7; possibly TRBD1 for D (5 bases). CDR1 and CDR2 (germline): SQVTM, ANQGSEA. The CDR3 consists of 13 residues. CDR3 residues: CSVQGVRSYEQCF. The CDR3 coding sequence is TGCAGCGTCCAGGGTGTTCGGTCCTACGAGCAGTGCTTC.

V usage is TRBV11-2 and J usage is TRBJ1-4, with D uncertain. Germline assignment: CDR1 SGHAT and CDR2 FQNNGV. This CDR3 is 16 amino acids long. V was clipped by 6 bases and J by 0 bases, with 14 bases between them. The chain's CDR3 is CASRRIAPATNEKLFF. The CDR3 DNA is TGTGCCAGCAGACGGATAGCCCCCGCAACTAATGAAAAACTGTTTTTT.

Regarding this clonotype: A read error may produce the germline difference seen at one junction end. The J gene is TRBJ2-7, the V gene TRBV5-6; D gene uncertain. Germline CDR1 is SGHDT and CDR2 is YYEEEE. This CDR3 has 12 amino acids. For the CDR3, the DNA is TGTGTCAGCAGCTTGGGGTCCTACGAGCAGTACTTC. Protein product: CVSSLGSYEQYF. Filled out from reference TRBV5-6 and TRBJ2-7, the complete variable domain reads DAGVTQSPTHLIKTRGQQVTLRCSPKSGHDTVSWYQQALGQGPQFIFQYYEEEERQRGNFPDRFSGHQFPNYSSELNVNALLLGDSALYLCVSSLGSYEQYFGPGTRLTVT.

This sequence joins TRBV30 and TRBJ2-7; TRBD2 might be the D (6 bases). V gave up 4 bases and J gave up 3 bases, with 22 bases separating them. The germline CDR1 and CDR2 sequences are GTSNPN and SVGIG (reference sequence). This CDR3 is 16 amino acids long. As DNA, the CDR3 is TGTGCCTGGACCAGCATGGTCCTCGGGGGAAACTACGAGCAGTACTTC. Encoded protein: CAWTSMVLGGNYEQYF.

The CDR3 loop is CASSLVLAGVSDQYF. CDR3 bases: TGTGCCAGCAGCTTAGTACTAGCGGGAGTAAGCGACCAGTACTTC. The V gene is TRBV11-2, the J gene TRBJ2-7, with TRBD2 matching over 11 bases. Per the germline V gene, CDR1 is SGHAT and CDR2 is FQNNGV. The J segment lost 10 bases and the V segment lost 1 base, leaving 9 bases of the junction unmatched. The CDR3 loop spans 15 amino acids.

As for this clonotype: A much larger clone is a single base away; this may be a read error. This chain uses TRBV12-3 or TRBV12-4 with TRBJ1-4; 7 bases map to TRBD1. The CDR3 loop spans 16 amino acids. The CDR3 region is CASSLHTGEWNVKLFF. DNA of the CDR3: TGTGCCAGCAGTTTACATACAGGGGAGTGGAATGTAAAACTGTTTTTT.

The chain recombines TRBV30 with TRBJ2-2; D possibly corresponds to TRBD2 (5 bases). This CDR3 is built from 11 residues. Looked up from germline, CDR1 is GTSNPN and CDR2 is SVGIG (reference sequence). Trimming took 2 bases from V and 14 from J, leaving 12 bases between them. CDR3 loop: CAWSRAGKLFF. The CDR3 DNA reads as TGTGCCTGGAGTCGGGCCGGGAAACTGTTTTTT.